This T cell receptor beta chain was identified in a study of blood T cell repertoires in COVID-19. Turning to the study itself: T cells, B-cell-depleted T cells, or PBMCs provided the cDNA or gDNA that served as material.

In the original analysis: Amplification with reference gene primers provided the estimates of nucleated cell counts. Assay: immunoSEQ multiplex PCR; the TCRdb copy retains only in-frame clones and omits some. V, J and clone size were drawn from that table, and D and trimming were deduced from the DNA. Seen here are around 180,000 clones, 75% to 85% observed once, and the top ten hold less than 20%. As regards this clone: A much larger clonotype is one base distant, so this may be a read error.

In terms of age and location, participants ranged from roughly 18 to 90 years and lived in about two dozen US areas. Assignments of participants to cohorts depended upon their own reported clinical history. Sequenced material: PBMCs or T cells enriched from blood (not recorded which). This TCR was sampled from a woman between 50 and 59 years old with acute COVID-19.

The CDR3 DNA reads TGTGCCAGCAGAGAACAGGGGAACACTGAAGCTTTCTTT. This gives the protein CASREQGNTEAFF. The chain uses TRBV2 and TRBJ1-1; TRBD1 might be the D (6 bases). CDR3 length equals 13 residues. Trimming removed 6 bases at V and 1 base at J, with 9 bases between. From germline, CDR1 is SNHLY and CDR2 FYNNEI.